The rows below give T cell receptor beta chains drawn from one sample of a study of shared clonotypes between healthy human individuals. The method was immunoSEQ multiplex PCR; TCRdb's version includes in-frame clones alone and lacks a portion of them. The sample consists of about 600,000 clones, approximately 97% of them appearing once. Sequenced sample: naive CD4+ T cells sorted from blood. These receptors were collected from a woman in her 30s in good health. Both conserved end residues are part of each CDR3. Fields, in order: D gene, V gene, J gene, CDR3 length, CDR3 DNA, CDR3 protein. The D gene is left open where the match is weak.

>TRBD1|TRBV28|TRBJ2-1|15
TGTGCCAGCAGTTTGGCGGACAGGGTGGATAATGAGCAGTTCTTC
CASSLADRVDNEQFF
>NA|TRBV27|TRBJ1-3|15
TGTGCCAGCAGGGTGGCATGGCCTATGGGGATGGCCATATATTTT
CASRVAWPMGMAIYF
>TRBD1|TRBV28|TRBJ2-7|14
TGTGCCAGCAGTCTATTTGACAGGGGCAACGAGCAGTACTTC
CASSLFDRGNEQYF
>NA|TRBV4-1|TRBJ2-1|15
TGCGCCAGCAGCCAAGATTGGCCTGGCGGGAATGAGCAGTTCTTC
CASSQDWPGGNEQFF
>TRBD1|TRBV2|TRBJ2-2|15
TGTGCCAGCAGTGGACAGGGTTTGGACACCGGGGAGCTGTTTTTT
CASSGQGLDTGELFF
>TRBD1|TRBV4-1|TRBJ2-1|16
TGCGCCAGCAGCCAAGATTTCGCAGGGGGTTACAATGAGCAGTTCTTC
CASSQDFAGGYNEQFF
>NA|TRBV5-5|TRBJ1-1|16
TGTGCCAGCAGCTTGAACTTCAGGACGGAGAACACTGAAGCTTTCTTT
CASSLNFRTENTEAFF
>TRBD1|TRBV2|TRBJ2-7|14
TGTGCCAGCAGGGTCGAACAGGGGGCCTCCGAGCAGTACTTC
CASRVEQGASEQYF
>TRBD1|TRBV5-1|TRBJ1-1|12
TGCGCCAGCTCAGGGGGATCCACTGAAGCTTTCTTT
CASSGGSTEAFF
>TRBD2|TRBV2|TRBJ2-3|15
TGTGCCTCTCAAGAGGCTAGCGGGGGCCCAGATACGCAGTATTTT
CASQEASGGPDTQYF
>TRBD1|TRBV28|TRBJ2-3|15
TGTGCCAGCAGTCCAGGGGGCTCGGGCACAGATACGCAGTATTTT
CASSPGGSGTDTQYF
>NA|TRBV7-2|TRBJ1-2|13
TGTGCCAGCAGCCCGAGCCGGGGGGCTGGCTACACCTTC
CASSPSRGAGYTF
>NA|TRBV21-1|TRBJ2-3|13
TGTGCCAGCAGCTTAGTGGGCACAGATACGCAGTATTTT
CASSLVGTDTQYF